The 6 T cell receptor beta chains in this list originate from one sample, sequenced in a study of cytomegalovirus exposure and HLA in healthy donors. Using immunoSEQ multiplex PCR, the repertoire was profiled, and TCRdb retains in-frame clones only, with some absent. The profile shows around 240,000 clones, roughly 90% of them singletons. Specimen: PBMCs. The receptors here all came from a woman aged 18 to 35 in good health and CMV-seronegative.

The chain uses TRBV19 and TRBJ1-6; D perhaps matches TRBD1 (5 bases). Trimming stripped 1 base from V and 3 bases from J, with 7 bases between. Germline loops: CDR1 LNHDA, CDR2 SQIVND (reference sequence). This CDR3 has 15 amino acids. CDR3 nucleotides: TGTGCCAGTAGTATAGGACAGAGCTATAATTCACCCCTCCACTTT. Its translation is CASSIGQSYNSPLHF.

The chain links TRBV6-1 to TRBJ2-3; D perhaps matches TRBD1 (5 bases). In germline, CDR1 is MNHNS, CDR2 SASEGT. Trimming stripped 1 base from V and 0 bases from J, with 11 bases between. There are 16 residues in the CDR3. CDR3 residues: CASSEVGATSTDTQYF. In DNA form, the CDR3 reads TGTGCCAGCAGTGAAGTAGGGGCAACTAGCACAGATACGCAGTATTTT.

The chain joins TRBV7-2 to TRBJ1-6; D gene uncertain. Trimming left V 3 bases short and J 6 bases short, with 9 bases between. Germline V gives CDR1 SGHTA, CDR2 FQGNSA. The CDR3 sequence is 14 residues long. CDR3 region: CASSLAFPNSPLHF. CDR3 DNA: TGTGCCAGCAGCTTGGCCTTTCCTAATTCACCCCTCCACTTT.

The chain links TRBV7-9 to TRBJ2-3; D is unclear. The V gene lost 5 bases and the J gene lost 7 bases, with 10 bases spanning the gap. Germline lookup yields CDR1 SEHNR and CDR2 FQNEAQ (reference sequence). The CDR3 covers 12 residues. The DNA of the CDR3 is TGTGCCAGCAGCCCTGAACTCTATACGCAGTATTTT. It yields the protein CASSPELYTQYF.

CDR3 region: CASRVSHPFTGSGYTF. CDR3 in DNA: TGTGCCAGCAGAGTCTCCCACCCCTTCACGGGGAGTGGCTACACCTTC. The V gene is TRBV28, the J gene TRBJ1-2; D unresolved. The V end lost 6 bases, the J end lost 7 bases, and 24 bases lay between the germline ends. CDR3 length: 16 amino acids. CDR1 is MDHEN, CDR2 SYDVKM, per germline.

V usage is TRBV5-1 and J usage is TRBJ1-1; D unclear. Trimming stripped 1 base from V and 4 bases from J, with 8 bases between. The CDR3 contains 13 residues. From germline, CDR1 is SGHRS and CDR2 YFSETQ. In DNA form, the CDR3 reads TGCGCCAGCAGCTTGATACATCTCACTGAAGCTTTCTTT. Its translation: CASSLIHLTEAFF.